This TCR beta chain emerged from a study of blood T cell repertoires in COVID-19. As for the study in general: Whether acute or convalescent, the COVID-19 samples came from the United States, Italy and Spain.

Under the authors' procedure: Nucleated cell counts were estimated from reference gene primer amplification. The assay was immunoSEQ multiplex PCR, and TCRdb's table has in-frame clones only and misses some. V, J and clone size reflect that table, while D and trimming were determined from the DNA. Counted here are 250,000 to 350,000 clones, approximately 86% occurring once; the ten biggest clones make up about 9.8%. Trimming took 1 base from V and 9 from J; bases not matched to a gene: 3. The CDR3 has 13 amino acids. The germline V gene encodes CDR1 MNHEY and CDR2 SVGAGI. Sequences were obtained from peripheral blood. The sequence was collected from a man aged 18 to 29 with active or convalescent COVID-19. The genes are TRBV6-5 and TRBJ2-1; 7 bases are shared with TRBD2. The CDR3 loop is CASSYFAGVEQFF. Here the CDR3 DNA reads TGTGCCAGCAGTTACTTTGCGGGGGTTGAGCAGTTCTTC.